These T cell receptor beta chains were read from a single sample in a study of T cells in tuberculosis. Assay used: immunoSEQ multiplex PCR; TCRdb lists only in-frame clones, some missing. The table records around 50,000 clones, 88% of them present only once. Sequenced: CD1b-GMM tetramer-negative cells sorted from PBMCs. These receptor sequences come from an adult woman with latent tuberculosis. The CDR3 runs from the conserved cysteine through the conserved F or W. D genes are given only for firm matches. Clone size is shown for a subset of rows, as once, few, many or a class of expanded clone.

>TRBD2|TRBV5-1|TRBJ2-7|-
TGCGCCAGCAGCTTGGTTCCTAGCGGGGCCTACGAGCAGTACTTC
CASSLVPSGAYEQYF
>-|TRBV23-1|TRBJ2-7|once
TGCGCCAGCAGTCATCGGGGGGCGAGGCTCGAGCAGTACTTC
CASSHRGARLEQYF
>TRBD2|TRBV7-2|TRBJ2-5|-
TGTGCCAGCAGCTTTAGCGGGGGGGCGGGTGAGACCCAGTACTTC
CASSFSGGAGETQYF
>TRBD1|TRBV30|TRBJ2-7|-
TGTGCCGGTGACAGGGAAGGTGCCTACGAGCAGTACTTC
CAGDREGAYEQYF
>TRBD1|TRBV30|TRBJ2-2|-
TGTGCCTGGAGCGGACAGGGAATGGTCACCGGGGAGCTGTTTTTT
CAWSGQGMVTGELFF
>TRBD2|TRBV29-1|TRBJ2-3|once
TGCAGCGTTCCGACTAGCGGGGGAGGCACAGATACGCAGTATTTT
CSVPTSGGGTDTQYF
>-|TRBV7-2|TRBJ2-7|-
TGTGCCAGCAGCTTAGGGGAGGGGGCCTACGAGCAGTACTTC
CASSLGEGAYEQYF
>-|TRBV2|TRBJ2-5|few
TGTGCCAGCAGTGACGTTGAGACCCAGTACTTC
CASSDVETQYF
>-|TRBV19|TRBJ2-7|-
TGTGCCAGCGGCAGGGGCCGCTCCTACGAGCAGTACTTC
CASGRGRSYEQYF
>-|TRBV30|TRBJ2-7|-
TGTGCCTGGAGTATAACCTACGAGCAGTACTTC
CAWSITYEQYF
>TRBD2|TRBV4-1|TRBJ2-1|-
TGCGCCAGCAGCCGCACACTAGCGGGAGGGAACAATGAGCAGTTCTTC
CASSRTLAGGNNEQFF
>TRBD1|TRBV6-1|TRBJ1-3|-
TGTGCCAGCAGTGAAGCACCGGACAGGGGCGCAGGGGTGGGCATATATTTT
CASSEAPDRGAGVGIYF
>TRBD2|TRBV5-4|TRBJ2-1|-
TGTGCCAGCAGCGGGTCGGGAGGGCCCGAATACAATGAGCAGTTCTTC
CASSGSGGPEYNEQFF
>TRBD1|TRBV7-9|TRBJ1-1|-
TGTGCCAGCAGCTCGGACAGGGAGGTGAACACTGAAGCTTTCTTT
CASSSDREVNTEAFF
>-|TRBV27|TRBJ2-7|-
TGTGCCAGCAGTTCGACAGGAGGGACAGACGAGCAGTACTTC
CASSSTGGTDEQYF
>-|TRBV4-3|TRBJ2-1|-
TGCGCCAGCAGCCTCGGGCAGGGAAACAATGAGCAGTTCTTC
CASSLGQGNNEQFF
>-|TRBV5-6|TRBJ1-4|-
TGTGCCAGCAGCTTGTTGCGGGGGGCGTCTGGTGAAAAACTGTTTTTT
CASSLLRGASGEKLFF
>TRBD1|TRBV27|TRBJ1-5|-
TGTGCCAGCAGTTTAACAGGGGGCCATCAGCCCCAGCATTTT
CASSLTGGHQPQHF
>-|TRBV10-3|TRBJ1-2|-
TGTGCCATCAGCGTCTCAGGGTCCCCAGGTTCTGGCTACACCTTC
CAISVSGSPGSGYTF
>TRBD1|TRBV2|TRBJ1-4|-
TGTGCCAGCAGTGAAGGGGACAGGGAAAAACTGTTTTTT
CASSEGDREKLFF
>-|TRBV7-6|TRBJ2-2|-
TGTGCCAGCAGCTTCCTCGGCCCTGGAGGAACCGGGGAGCTGTTTTTT
CASSFLGPGGTGELFF
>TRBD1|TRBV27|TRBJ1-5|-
TGTGCCAGCAGTTTATCCTTCCCCCTCCTAACAGGGGAAGCCCAGCATTTT
CASSLSFPLLTGEAQHF
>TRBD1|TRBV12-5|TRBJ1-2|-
TGTGCTAGTGCCACAGGGGATCACTATGGCTACACCTTC
CASATGDHYGYTF